A selection of T cell receptor beta chains follows, all from one sample in a study of blood T cell repertoires in COVID-19. Repertoires were generated with immunoSEQ multiplex PCR, while TCRdb's copy carries only in-frame clones and drops some. The repertoire consists of 230,000 or so clones, with 88% occurring once and the leading ten covering 2.5% to 3%. Sequencing was carried out using PBMCs or T cells enriched from blood (not recorded which). These receptors originate from a woman in her twenties or thirties who had recovered from COVID-19. The CDR3 runs from the conserved cysteine through the conserved F or W. D genes are given only for firm matches. The size of a clone is reported for some rows only, either as once, few or many, or as a class for expanded clones.

d_gene | j_gene | abundance | v_gene | CDR3nt | CDR3aa
- | TRBJ1-4 | - | TRBV19 | TGTGCCAGTAGTCTACTACCGGGACACGATGCAACTAATGAAAAACTGTTTTTT | CASSLLPGHDATNEKLFF
- | TRBJ1-1 | few | TRBV12-3/TRBV12-4 | TGTGCCAGTATTGGACAGTTAAATGAAGCTTTCTTT | CASIGQLNEAFF
TRBD1 | TRBJ2-1 | once | TRBV7-8 | TGTGCCAGCATCGAGACAGGGATACTCTACAATGAGCAGTTCTTC | CASIETGILYNEQFF
TRBD2 | TRBJ2-3 | - | TRBV19 | TGTGCCAGTAGTACCCGGACTAGCGGGGGGGCGGATACGCAGTATTTT | CASSTRTSGGADTQYF
- | TRBJ1-1 | - | TRBV4-1 | TGCGCCAGCAGCCACAGTGGACCAGGGACTGAAGCTTTCTTT | CASSHSGPGTEAFF
TRBD2 | TRBJ2-5 | - | TRBV6-5 | TGTGCCAGCAGTTACCTGACTAGCGGCCAAGAGACCCAGTACTTC | CASSYLTSGQETQYF
- | TRBJ1-3 | - | TRBV12-3/TRBV12-4 | TGTGCCAGCCGGACAGTTGGAAACACCATATATTTT | CASRTVGNTIYF
- | TRBJ2-2 | once | TRBV19 | TGTGCCAGTAGTATTCCGGGGAACACCGGGGAGCTGTTTTTT | CASSIPGNTGELFF
TRBD2 | TRBJ2-2 | once | TRBV6-4 | TGTGCCAGCAGTCATAGACTAGCCGACGGGGAGCTGTTTTTT | CASSHRLADGELFF
- | TRBJ2-7 | - | TRBV15 | TGTGCCACCAGCCGCCCGGGCGGGTACGAGCAGTACTTC | CATSRPGGYEQYF
TRBD2 | TRBJ2-7 | - | TRBV4-3 | TGCGCCAGCAGCCAAGATAGGATGGCGGGGGCCTACGAGCAGTACTTC | CASSQDRMAGAYEQYF
TRBD1 | TRBJ1-2 | - | TRBV7-2 | TGTGCCAGCAGCTTAGGGGGACAGGATATTAACTATGGCTACACCTTC | CASSLGGQDINYGYTF
TRBD2 | TRBJ2-3 | - | TRBV27 | TGTGCCAGCAGTTTAGGAGGGACTAGCCGCACAGATACGCAGTATTTT | CASSLGGTSRTDTQYF
- | TRBJ1-1 | - | TRBV19 | TGTGCCAGTAGGCCCAGTATGAACACTGAAGCTTTCTTT | CASRPSMNTEAFF
- | TRBJ1-2 | once | TRBV27 | TGTGCCAGCAGTTTATCCGGCAGGTCGGGGACTAACTATGGCTACACCTTC | CASSLSGRSGTNYGYTF
- | TRBJ2-1 | - | TRBV29-1 | TGCAGCGTTGCCCCAACAGGTAGAAATGAGCAGTTCTTC | CSVAPTGRNEQFF
TRBD1 | TRBJ1-5 | - | TRBV5-1 | TGCGCCAGCAGCTCGACAGGGGACGATCAGCCCCAGCATTTT | CASSSTGDDQPQHF
- | TRBJ2-7 | - | TRBV9 | TGTGCCAGCAGCGTAGATCACAGCTCCTACGAGCAGTACTTC | CASSVDHSSYEQYF
TRBD1 | TRBJ1-3 | - | TRBV2 | TGTGCCAGCACGGCACAGGGGGCAATCTCTGGAAACACCATATATTTT | CASTAQGAISGNTIYF
- | TRBJ2-7 | once | TRBV4-3 | TGCGCCAGCAGCCAAGGTGCCCGGGGGAACTCCTACGAGCAGTACTTC | CASSQGARGNSYEQYF
TRBD1 | TRBJ1-1 | - | TRBV4-3 | TGCGCCAGCAGCACGGACAGGGCCACTGAAGCTTTCTTT | CASSTDRATEAFF
TRBD2 | TRBJ2-5 | - | TRBV7-3 | TGTGCCAGCAGCTTGAGGCAGTTCGGAGCTAGCGGGGGGGAGACCCAGTACTTC | CASSLRQFGASGGETQYF
- | TRBJ2-2 | - | TRBV18 | TGTGCCAGCTCACCAGGTGCGGCGCGGGAGCTGTTTTTT | CASSPGAARELFF
TRBD1 | TRBJ2-7 | - | TRBV9 | TGTGCCAGCAGCCCTGGACAGGGTTACGAGCAGTACTTC | CASSPGQGYEQYF
TRBD1 | TRBJ2-4 | - | TRBV27 | TGTGCCAGCAAAAACTCCGGGACAGGGGACAAAAACATTCAGTACTTC | CASKNSGTGDKNIQYF
- | TRBJ1-1 | - | TRBV6-5 | TGTGCCAGCAGTTACGATCGGGATCTTAACACTGAAGCTTTCTTT | CASSYDRDLNTEAFF
- | TRBJ1-3 | - | TRBV4-2 | TGTGCCAGCAGCCAAGTACGCTTAGACTCTGGAAACACCATATATTTT | CASSQVRLDSGNTIYF
TRBD1 | TRBJ2-7 | once | TRBV9 | TGTGCCAGCAGCGTAGAGGGACAGGGGTTATACGAGCAGTACTTC | CASSVEGQGLYEQYF
- | TRBJ1-4 | - | TRBV12-5 | TGTGCTAGTGGTTCGGAACAGGGTGTTGAAAAACTGTTTTTT | CASGSEQGVEKLFF
TRBD2 | TRBJ2-7 | - | TRBV9 | TGTGCCAGCAGCCCGGGACTAGCGGGGGGCTACGAGCAGTACTTC | CASSPGLAGGYEQYF
- | TRBJ1-2 | - | TRBV6-5 | TGTGCCAGCAGTTACGGAGGTAACTATGGCTACACCTTC | CASSYGGNYGYTF
- | TRBJ2-1 | - | TRBV3-1/TRBV3-2 | TGTGCCAGCAGCAATGGAGTCAGCTCCTACAATGAGCAGTTCTTC | CASSNGVSSYNEQFF
- | TRBJ1-1 | - | TRBV19 | TGTGCCAGTAGTATGAAGTTCGGGGATACTGAAGCTTTCTTT | CASSMKFGDTEAFF
- | TRBJ2-5 | - | TRBV13 | TGTGCCAGCAGCCTGAATCTAGAGCAAGAGACCCAGTACTTC | CASSLNLEQETQYF
- | TRBJ1-2 | - | TRBV10-3 | TGTGCCATCAGTGAGTCTATGACAGACTATGGCTACACCTTC | CAISESMTDYGYTF
TRBD2 | TRBJ2-6 | - | TRBV10-3 | TGTGCCATCAGCGGTGGGACTAGCGGGGCCTCCTTCTCTGGGGCCAACGTCCTGACTTTC | CAISGGTSGASFSGANVLTF
- | TRBJ1-1 | - | TRBV6-4 | TGTGCCAGCAGTGAATACAGTGACACTGAAGCTTTCTTT | CASSEYSDTEAFF
TRBD1 | TRBJ1-5 | - | TRBV25-1 | TGTGCCAGCAGTGATGGTGACAGGGACCATCAGCCCCAGCATTTT | CASSDGDRDHQPQHF
- | TRBJ2-5 | - | TRBV12-3/TRBV12-4 | TGTGCCAGCAGTTTACCCACATGGACCCAGTACTTC | CASSLPTWTQYF
TRBD2 | TRBJ2-1 | - | TRBV10-3 | TGTGCCATCAGTGAGGCGAGCGGGGGGGCGGAAGAGCGCTACAATGAGCAGTTCTTC | CAISEASGGAEERYNEQFF
- | TRBJ2-3 | once | TRBV13 | TGTGCCAGCAGCCCCAGACTAGGTGCAGATACGCAGTATTTT | CASSPRLGADTQYF
- | TRBJ1-3 | - | TRBV4-2 | TGTGCCAGCAGCCAACTTTCGAGCTCTGGAAACACCATATATTTT | CASSQLSSSGNTIYF
TRBD1 | TRBJ1-2 | - | TRBV7-2 | TGTGCCAGCAGCCCCTCCAGGGGGCGTGACACCTTC | CASSPSRGRDTF
TRBD2 | TRBJ2-3 | - | TRBV6-5 | TGTGCCAGCAGTTACTCGCAGCGGGGGTCCGGAGATACGCAGTATTTT | CASSYSQRGSGDTQYF
TRBD1 | TRBJ1-4 | - | TRBV5-1 | TGCGCCAGCAGCTTGGGACAGGGAGCGGAAAAACTGTTTTTT | CASSLGQGAEKLFF
TRBD1 | TRBJ2-5 | - | TRBV5-6 | TGTGCCAGCAGTTCCAAACAGGCGACAGGGTTCGCAGAGACCCAGTACTTC | CASSSKQATGFAETQYF
- | TRBJ2-4 | - | TRBV5-1 | TGCGCCAGCAGCTTGGCCCCAGGGGTTAGAAACATTCAGTACTTC | CASSLAPGVRNIQYF
TRBD2 | TRBJ2-5 | - | TRBV19 | TGTGCCAGTAGTATGCCGACTAGCGGGGCACCGTACCAAGAGACCCAGTACTTC | CASSMPTSGAPYQETQYF